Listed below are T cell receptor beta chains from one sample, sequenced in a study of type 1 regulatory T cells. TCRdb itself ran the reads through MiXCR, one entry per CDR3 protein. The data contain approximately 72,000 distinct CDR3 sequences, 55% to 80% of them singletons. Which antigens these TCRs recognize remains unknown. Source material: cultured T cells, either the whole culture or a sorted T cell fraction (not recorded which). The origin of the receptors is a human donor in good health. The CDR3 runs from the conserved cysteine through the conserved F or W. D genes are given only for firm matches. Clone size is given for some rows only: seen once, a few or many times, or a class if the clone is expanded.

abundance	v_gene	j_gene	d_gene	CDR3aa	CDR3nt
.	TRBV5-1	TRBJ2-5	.	CASSLTQTGKETQYF	TGCGCCAGCAGCTTGACCCAAACGGGTAAAGAGACCCAGTACTTC
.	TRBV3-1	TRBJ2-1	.	CASSQARGLDYNEQFF	TGTGCCAGCAGCCAAGCTCGCGGGCTAGACTACAATGAGCAGTTCTTC
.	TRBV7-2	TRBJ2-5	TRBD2	CASSLDLLAGGKQETQYF	TGTGCCAGCAGCTTAGATCTTCTAGCGGGAGGTAAACAAGAGACCCAGTACTTC
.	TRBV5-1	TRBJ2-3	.	CASSLGGPATDTQYF	TGCGCCAGCAGCTTGGGCGGGCCAGCCACAGATACGCAGTATTTT
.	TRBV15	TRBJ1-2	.	CATTPETQGYGYTF	TGTGCCACTACTCCGGAGACTCAGGGCTATGGCTACACCTTC
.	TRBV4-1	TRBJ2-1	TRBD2	CASSQGPGSGGPGNEQFF	TGCGCCAGCAGCCAAGGACCAGGATCGGGAGGGCCCGGCAATGAGCAGTTCTTC
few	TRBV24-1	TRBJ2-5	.	CATSDPNRGGETQYF	TGTGCCACCAGTGATCCCAACAGGGGAGGGGAGACCCAGTACTTC
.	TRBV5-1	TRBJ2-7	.	CASAPGFIITRDSYEQYF	TGCGCCAGCGCGCCAGGGTTTATAATCACACGGGACTCCTACGAGCAGTACTTC
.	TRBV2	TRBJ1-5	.	CASNRDSNQPQHF	TGTGCCAGCAACAGGGACAGCAATCAGCCCCAGCATTTT
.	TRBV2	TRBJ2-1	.	CASSSLDEQFF	TGTGCCAGTTCTTCGCTGGATGAGCAGTTCTTC
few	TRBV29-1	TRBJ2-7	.	CSVVMPPYEQYF	TGCAGCGTTGTTATGCCCCCCTACGAGCAGTACTTC
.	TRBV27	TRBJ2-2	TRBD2	CASSLRGSFTGELFF	TGTGCCAGCAGTTTGCGCGGGAGTTTCACCGGGGAGCTGTTTTTT
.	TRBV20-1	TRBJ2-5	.	CSARQTSETQYF	TGCAGTGCTAGACAGACCTCAGAGACCCAGTACTTC
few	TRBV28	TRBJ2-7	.	CASLGTGISAYEQYF	TGTGCCAGCCTTGGTACGGGAATATCTGCCTACGAGCAGTACTTC
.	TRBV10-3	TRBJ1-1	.	CAISESRSGRETFF	TGTGCCATCAGTGAGTCGAGGTCCGGTAGAGAAACTTTCTTT
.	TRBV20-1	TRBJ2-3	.	CSAAVQGPDTQYF	TGCAGTGCCGCGGTGCAGGGGCCAGATACGCAGTATTTT
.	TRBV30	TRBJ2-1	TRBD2	CAWRRLAGGGNEQFF	TGTGCCTGGAGGAGGTTAGCGGGAGGAGGCAATGAGCAGTTCTTC
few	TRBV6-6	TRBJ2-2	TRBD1	CASTLKTGGRAGELFF	TGTGCCAGCACCTTAAAGACAGGGGGGCGGGCCGGGGAGCTGTTTTTT
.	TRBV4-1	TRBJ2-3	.	CASSQPLADTQYF	TGCGCCAGCAGCCAACCGCTCGCAGATACGCAGTATTTT
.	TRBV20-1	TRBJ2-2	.	CSAPNQGKAGELFF	TGCAGTGCACCTAATCAGGGGAAGGCCGGGGAGCTGTTTTTT
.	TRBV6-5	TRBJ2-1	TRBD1	CASSHRGNEQFF	TGTGCCAGCAGTCACAGGGGGAATGAGCAGTTCTTC
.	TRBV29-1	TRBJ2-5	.	CSVDGAVKETQYF	TGCAGCGTTGATGGGGCAGTTAAAGAGACCCAGTACTTC
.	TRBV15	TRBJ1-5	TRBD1	CATSSRDRADNQPQHF	TGTGCCACCAGCAGCCGGGACAGGGCCGACAATCAGCCCCAGCATTTT
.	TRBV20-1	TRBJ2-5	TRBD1	CSASGGRETQYF	TGCAGTGCTTCAGGGGGTCGAGAGACCCAGTACTTC
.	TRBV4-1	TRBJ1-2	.	CASSQDQPTANYGYTF	TGCGCCAGCAGCCAAGATCAACCGACAGCTAACTATGGCTACACCTTC
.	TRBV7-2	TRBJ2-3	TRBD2	CASSNRRGLAEHSTDTQYF	TGTGCCAGCAGCAACCGACGAGGGCTAGCGGAACATAGCACAGATACGCAGTATTTT
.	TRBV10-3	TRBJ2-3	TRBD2	CAIKRAGSVDTQYF	TGTGCCATCAAGCGAGCGGGATCTGTAGATACGCAGTATTTT
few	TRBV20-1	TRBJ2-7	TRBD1	CSASGQGGYEQYF	TGCAGTGCTTCGGGACAGGGAGGGTACGAGCAGTACTTC
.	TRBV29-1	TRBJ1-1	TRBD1	CSVRQGGTEAFF	TGCAGCGTACGACAGGGAGGAACTGAAGCTTTCTTT
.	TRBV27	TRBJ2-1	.	CASGGLLSSYNEQFF	TGTGCCAGCGGGGGACTTCTGAGCTCCTACAATGAGCAGTTCTTC
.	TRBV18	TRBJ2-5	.	CASSPPYRNTMQETQCF	TGTGCCAGCTCACCACCGTATCGGAATACAATGCAAGAGACCCAGTGCTTC
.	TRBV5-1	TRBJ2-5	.	CASSLGPGGETQYF	TGCGCCAGCAGCCTGGGACCCGGAGGGGAGACCCAGTACTTC
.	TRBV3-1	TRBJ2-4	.	CASSHSNDAWYF	TGTGCCAGCAGCCACTCCAACGATGCATGGTACTTC
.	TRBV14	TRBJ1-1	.	CASSQVGLDEAFF	TGTGCCAGCAGCCAAGTGGGTCTGGATGAAGCTTTCTTT
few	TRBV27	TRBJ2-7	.	CASSPGMGYEQYF	TGTGCCAGCAGTCCGGGTATGGGGTACGAGCAGTACTTC
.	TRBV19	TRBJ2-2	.	CASYPRGRSNTGELFF	TGTGCCAGTTATCCTCGGGGAAGGTCGAACACCGGGGAGCTGTTTTTT
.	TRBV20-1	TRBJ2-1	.	CSASAINEQFF	TGCAGTGCTAGCGCCATAAATGAGCAGTTCTTC
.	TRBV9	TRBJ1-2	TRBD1	CASSGRQGTNGYTF	TGTGCCAGCAGCGGGAGACAGGGTACGAATGGCTACACCTTC
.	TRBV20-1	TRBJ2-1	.	CSARRLYNEQFF	TGCAGTGCCAGACGCCTTTACAATGAGCAGTTCTTC
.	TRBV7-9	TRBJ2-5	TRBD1	CASSHRGLQETQYF	TGTGCCAGCAGCCACAGGGGCCTACAAGAGACCCAGTACTTC
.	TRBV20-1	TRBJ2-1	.	CSARDLQAFYNEQFF	TGCAGTGCTAGAGATCTCCAGGCCTTCTACAATGAGCAGTTCTTC